Presented here are 10 T cell receptor beta chains from one specimen sequenced in a study of T-cell reconstitution after alpha-beta-depleted transplantation in children. TCRbeta library construction was performed incorporating unique molecular identifiers. TCRdb re-derived calls from the PCR reads in MiXCR, one entry per CDR3 protein. The sample contains about 500,000 distinct CDR3 sequences, around a third of which appear only once. The specimen was PBMCs from the stem cell graft donor, collected from the stem cell graft. These receptors all stem from a human donor who donated a stem cell graft to a child with aplastic anemia.

The J gene is TRBJ2-1, the V gene TRBV6-1, with 13 bases fitting TRBD2. Trimming took 5 bases from V and 9 from J; bases not matched to a gene: 10. Germline V gene sequence: CDR1 MNHNS, CDR2 SASEGT. This CDR3 is built from 16 residues. The CDR3 coding sequence is TGTGCCAGCAGTCCCCCCGGACTAGCGGGAGAGGGTGAGCAGTTCTTC. The encoded protein is CASSPPGLAGEGEQFF.

This chain uses TRBV6-2 or TRBV6-3 with TRBJ2-1; perhaps TRBD1 as D (5 bases). Germline V CDR1 and CDR2: MNHEY, SVGEGT. This CDR3 has 13 amino acids. The V end lost 6 bases, the J end lost 7 bases, and 13 bases lay between the germline ends. CDR3 in amino acids: CASRTPRGNEQFF. The CDR3 DNA reads as TGTGCCAGCAGAACGCCTAGGGGTAATGAGCAGTTCTTC.

This clonotype was counted only a few times. The V gene is TRBV10-3, the J gene TRBJ2-1; 8 nucleotides align to TRBD2. V lost 9 bases to trimming and J lost 9 bases; unmatched junction nucleotides: 16. Germline V gene sequence: CDR1 ENHRY, CDR2 SYGVKD. The CDR3 has 15 residues. CDR3: CAITLTGTSGSEQFF. CDR3 DNA: TGTGCCATAACGCTTACCGGGACTAGTGGGAGTGAGCAGTTCTTC.

This clonotype was observed a handful of times. The chain combines TRBV24-1 with TRBJ1-1; no definite D call. The CDR3 loop spans 11 amino acids. Germline V gene data show CDR1 as KGHDR and CDR2 as SFDVKD. Trimming shortened V by 9 bases and J by 6 bases, and 10 bases separated the two germline ends. The CDR3 spells CATSWGAEAFF. The DNA of the CDR3 is TGTGCCACCTCATGGGGTGCTGAAGCTTTCTTT.

The CDR3 reads CAWSVPSLGHGYTF. In DNA, the CDR3 is TGTGCCTGGAGCGTACCATCCCTGGGGCACGGCTACACCTTC. The rearrangement joins TRBV30 to TRBJ1-2, with D tentatively TRBD1 (5 bases). Germline loops: CDR1 GTSNPN, CDR2 SVGIG (reference sequence). This CDR3 is 14 amino acids long. The V end lost 3 bases, the J end lost 8 bases, and 19 bases lay between the germline ends. The complete variable domain, with remaining parts taken from reference TRBV30 and TRBJ1-2, reads SQTIHQWPATLVQPVGSPLSLECTVEGTSNPNLYWYRQAAGRGLQLLFYSVGIGQISSEVPQNLSASRPQDRQFILSSKKLLLSDSGFYLCAWSVPSLGHGYTFGSGTRLTVV.

V and J are TRBV20-1 and TRBJ2-3; 12 positions agree with TRBD2. The V gene's germline CDR1 is DFQATT and CDR2 SNEGSKA (reference sequence). The ends lost 6 bases at V and 5 bases at J; junction bases unmatched: 9. The CDR3 sequence is 15 residues long. CDR3 region: CSAPPLAGGRDTQYF. In DNA, the CDR3 is TGCAGTGCCCCCCCCCTAGCGGGAGGGCGAGATACGCAGTATTTT.

The chain carries TRBV28 and TRBJ2-3; tentatively, D is TRBD2 (6 bases). The V gene's germline CDR1 is MDHEN and CDR2 SYDVKM. With 8 bases removed from V and 1 base from J, the gap between germline ends came to 13 bases. The CDR3 runs to 14 residues. The DNA for the CDR3 is TGTGCCAGCCTTAGCGGTTCCCGCACAGATACGCAGTATTTT. This translates into CASLSGSRTDTQYF. The full variable domain, with the rest looked up from reference TRBV28 and TRBJ2-3, is DVKVTQSSRYLVKRTGEKVFLECVQDMDHENMFWYRQDPGLGLRLIYFSYDVKMKEKGDIPEGYSVSREKKERFSLILESASTNQTSMYLCASLSGSRTDTQYFGPGTRLTVL.

This clonotype has just a few counts. The chain joins TRBV29-1 to TRBJ2-1, with D perhaps TRBD1 or TRBD2 (5 bases each). In germline, CDR1 is SQVTM, CDR2 ANQGSEA. With 4 bases removed from V and 3 bases from J, the gap between germline ends came to 13 bases. The CDR3 is 14 amino acids. The CDR3: CSVGSGTNYNEQFF. In nucleotides, the CDR3 is TGCAGCGTTGGTTCAGGGACCAACTACAATGAGCAGTTCTTC.

Only a few counts were recorded for this clonotype. The chain is built from TRBV5-4 and TRBJ2-3; 9 bases fit TRBD2. The CDR3 is made up of 16 amino acids. Trimming removed 3 bases from V and 6 bases from J; junction bases left unmatched: 11. In germline, CDR1 is SGHNT, CDR2 YYREEE (reference sequence). Written as DNA, the CDR3 is TGTGCCAGCAGCTCCGTTGCTAGCGGGATTGTGGATACGCAGTATTTT. This gives the protein CASSSVASGIVDTQYF. The whole variable domain, filled in from reference TRBV5-4 and TRBJ2-3, reads ETGVTQSPTHLIKTRGQQVTLRCSSQSGHNTVSWYQQALGQGPQFIFQYYREEENGRGNFPPRFSGLQFPNYSSELNVNALELDDSALYLCASSSVASGIVDTQYFGPGTRLTVL.

The chain has TRBV7-2 and TRBJ2-5; D is possibly TRBD2 (6 bases). The germline CDR1 and CDR2 sequences are SGHTA and FQGNSA. V lost 3 bases and J 5 bases, leaving 16 bases between the germline ends. The CDR3 loop spans 15 amino acids. CDR3 in amino acids: CASSLGGTRGETQYF. In DNA form, the CDR3 reads TGTGCCAGCAGCTTGGGCGGGACTCGGGGGGAGACCCAGTACTTC.